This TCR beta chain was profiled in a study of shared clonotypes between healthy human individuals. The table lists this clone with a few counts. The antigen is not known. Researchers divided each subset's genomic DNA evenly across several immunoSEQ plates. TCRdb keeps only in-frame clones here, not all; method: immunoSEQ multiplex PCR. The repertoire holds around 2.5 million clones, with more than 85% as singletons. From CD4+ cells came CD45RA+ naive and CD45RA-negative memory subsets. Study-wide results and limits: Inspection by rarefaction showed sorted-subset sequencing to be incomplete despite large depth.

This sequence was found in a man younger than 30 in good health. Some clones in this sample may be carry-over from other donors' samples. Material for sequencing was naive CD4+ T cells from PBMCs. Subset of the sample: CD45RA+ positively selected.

The CDR3 loop reads CASSPTANSNQPQHF. The CDR3 region has the DNA TGTGCCAGCTCACCTACAGCGAATAGCAATCAGCCCCAGCATTTT. This sequence joins TRBV18 and TRBJ1-5; no clear D gene. The length of the CDR3 is 15 residues. Germline CDR1 KGHSH, CDR2 LQKENI. V was shortened by 3 bases and J by 0 bases, with 9 bases between the two germline ends.